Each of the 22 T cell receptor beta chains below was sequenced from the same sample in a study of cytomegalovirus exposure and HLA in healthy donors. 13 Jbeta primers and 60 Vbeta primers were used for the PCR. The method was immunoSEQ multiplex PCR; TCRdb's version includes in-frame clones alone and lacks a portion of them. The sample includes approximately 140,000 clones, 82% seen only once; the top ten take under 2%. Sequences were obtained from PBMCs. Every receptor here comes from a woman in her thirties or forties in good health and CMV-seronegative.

The CDR3 loop reads CASRLGLASNEQFF. The CDR3 DNA is TGTGCCAGCAGACTGGGGCTAGCGAGCAATGAGCAGTTCTTC. The J gene is TRBJ2-1, the V gene TRBV5-6; tentatively, D is TRBD2 (6 bases). Germline V CDR1 and CDR2: SGHDT, YYEEEE. V lost 5 bases, J lost 6 bases, and 15 bases lay in between. The CDR3 contains 14 residues. Variable domain in full (rest from reference TRBV5-6 and TRBJ2-1): DAGVTQSPTHLIKTRGQQVTLRCSPKSGHDTVSWYQQALGQGPQFIFQYYEEEERQRGNFPDRFSGHQFPNYSSELNVNALLLGDSALYLCASRLGLASNEQFFGPGTRLTVL.

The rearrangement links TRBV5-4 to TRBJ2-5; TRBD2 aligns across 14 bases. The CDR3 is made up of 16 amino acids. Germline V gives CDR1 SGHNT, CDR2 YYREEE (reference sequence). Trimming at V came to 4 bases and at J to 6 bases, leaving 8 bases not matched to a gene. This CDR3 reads CASSMGTSGSRKTQYF. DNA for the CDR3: TGTGCCAGCAGCATGGGGACTAGCGGGAGTCGTAAGACCCAGTACTTC.

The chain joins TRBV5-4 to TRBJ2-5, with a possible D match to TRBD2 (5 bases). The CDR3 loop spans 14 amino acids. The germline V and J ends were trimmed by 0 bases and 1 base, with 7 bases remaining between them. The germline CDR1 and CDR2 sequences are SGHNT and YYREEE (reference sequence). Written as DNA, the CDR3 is TGTGCCAGCAGCTTGGGGGAGAGCCAAGAGACCCAGTACTTC. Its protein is CASSLGESQETQYF.

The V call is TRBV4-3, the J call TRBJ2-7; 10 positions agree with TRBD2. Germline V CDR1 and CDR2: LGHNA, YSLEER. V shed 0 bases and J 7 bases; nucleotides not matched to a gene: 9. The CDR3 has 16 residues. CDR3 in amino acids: CASSQDTGTSVLEQYF. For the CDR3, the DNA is TGCGCCAGCAGCCAAGATACCGGGACTAGCGTCTTGGAGCAGTACTTC.

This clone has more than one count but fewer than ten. The DNA of the CDR3 is TGTGCCAGCAGCCCTGGGGAGGGCGAGCAGTACTTC. Translating it yields CASSPGEGEQYF. The chain recombines TRBV7-6 with TRBJ2-7; 7 nucleotides line up with TRBD2. V dropped 5 bases and J dropped 6; count of bases not matched to a gene: 4. CDR3 size: 12 residues. CDR1 SGHVS and CDR2 FNYEAQ come from the germline V gene.

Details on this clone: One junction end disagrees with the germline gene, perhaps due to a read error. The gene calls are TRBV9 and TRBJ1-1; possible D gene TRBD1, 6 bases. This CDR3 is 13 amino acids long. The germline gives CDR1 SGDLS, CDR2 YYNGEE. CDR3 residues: CASSVSSGGSGVF. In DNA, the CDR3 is TGTGCCAGCAGCGTATCTTCGGGGGGCTCGGGGGTCTTT.

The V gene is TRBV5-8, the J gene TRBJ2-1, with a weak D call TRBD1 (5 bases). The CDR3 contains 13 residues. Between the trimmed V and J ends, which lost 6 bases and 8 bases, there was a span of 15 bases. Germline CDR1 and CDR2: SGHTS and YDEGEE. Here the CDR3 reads CASIALGRHEQFF. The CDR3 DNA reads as TGTGCCAGCATCGCCCTGGGGCGTCATGAGCAGTTCTTC.

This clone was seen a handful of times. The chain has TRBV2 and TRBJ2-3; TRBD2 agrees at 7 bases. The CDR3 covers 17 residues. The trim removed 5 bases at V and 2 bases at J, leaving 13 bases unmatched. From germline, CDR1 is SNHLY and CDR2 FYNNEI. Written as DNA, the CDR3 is TGTGCCAGCAGTCTCCACCGGCGGGAGCACCACACAGATACGCAGTATTTT. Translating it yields CASSLHRREHHTDTQYF.

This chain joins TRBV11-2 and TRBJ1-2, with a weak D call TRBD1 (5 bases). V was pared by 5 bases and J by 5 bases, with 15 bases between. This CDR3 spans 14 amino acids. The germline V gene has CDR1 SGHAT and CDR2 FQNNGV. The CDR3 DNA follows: TGTGCCAGCAGCCCCGAGCCAGGGATGTATGGCTACACCTTC. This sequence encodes CASSPEPGMYGYTF.

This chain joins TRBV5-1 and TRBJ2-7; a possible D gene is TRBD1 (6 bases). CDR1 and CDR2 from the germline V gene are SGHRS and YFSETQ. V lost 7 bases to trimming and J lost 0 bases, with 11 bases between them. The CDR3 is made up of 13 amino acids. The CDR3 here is CASRGGNSYEQYF. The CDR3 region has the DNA TGCGCCAGCCGAGGGGGTAACTCCTACGAGCAGTACTTC.

CDR3 loop: CASSQEPGIFPYNEQFF. The CDR3 region has the DNA TGCGCCAGCAGCCAAGAACCAGGTATCTTCCCCTACAATGAGCAGTTCTTC. The chain couples TRBV4-1 to TRBJ2-1; D is uncertain. From germline, CDR1 is MGHRA and CDR2 YSYEKL. The CDR3 is 17 residues long. V shed 0 bases and J shed 2 bases, with 14 bases lying between them.

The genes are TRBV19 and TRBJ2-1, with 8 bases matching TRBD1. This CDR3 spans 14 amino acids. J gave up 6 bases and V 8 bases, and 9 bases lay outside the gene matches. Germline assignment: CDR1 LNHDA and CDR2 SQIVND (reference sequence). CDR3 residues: CASGPGQGLNEQFF. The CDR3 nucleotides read TGTGCCAGTGGACCCGGACAGGGCCTCAATGAGCAGTTCTTC.

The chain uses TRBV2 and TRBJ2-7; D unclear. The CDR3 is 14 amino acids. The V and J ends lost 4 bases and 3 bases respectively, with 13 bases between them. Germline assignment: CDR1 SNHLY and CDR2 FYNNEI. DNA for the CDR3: TGTGCCAGCAGTGTTGATTTAGCCCTCTACGAGCAGTACTTC. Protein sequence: CASSVDLALYEQYF.

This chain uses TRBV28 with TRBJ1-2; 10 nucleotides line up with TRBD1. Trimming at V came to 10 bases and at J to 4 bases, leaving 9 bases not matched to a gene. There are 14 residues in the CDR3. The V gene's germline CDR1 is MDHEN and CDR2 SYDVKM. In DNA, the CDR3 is TGTGCCACCAGGCCGGGACAGGGGACCTATGGCTACACCTTC. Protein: CATRPGQGTYGYTF.

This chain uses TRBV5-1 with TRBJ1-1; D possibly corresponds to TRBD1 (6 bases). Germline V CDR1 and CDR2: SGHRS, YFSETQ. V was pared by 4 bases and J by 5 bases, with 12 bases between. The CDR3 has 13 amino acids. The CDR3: CASSAQGYTEAFF. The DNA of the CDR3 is TGCGCCAGCAGCGCACAGGGTTATACTGAAGCTTTCTTT.

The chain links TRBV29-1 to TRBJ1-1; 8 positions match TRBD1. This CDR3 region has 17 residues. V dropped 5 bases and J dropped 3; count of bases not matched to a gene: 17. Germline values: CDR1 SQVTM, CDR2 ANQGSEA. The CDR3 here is CSVPSPRRTGLHTEAFF. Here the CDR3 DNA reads TGCAGCGTTCCAAGCCCTCGCCGGACAGGGTTGCACACTGAAGCTTTCTTT.

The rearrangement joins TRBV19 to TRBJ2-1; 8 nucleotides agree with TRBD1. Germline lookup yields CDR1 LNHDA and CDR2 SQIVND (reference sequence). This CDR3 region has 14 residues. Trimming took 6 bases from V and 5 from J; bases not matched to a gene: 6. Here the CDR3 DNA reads TGTGCCAGTAGAAGGACAGGGACAAACAATGAGCAGTTCTTC. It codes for CASRRTGTNNEQFF.

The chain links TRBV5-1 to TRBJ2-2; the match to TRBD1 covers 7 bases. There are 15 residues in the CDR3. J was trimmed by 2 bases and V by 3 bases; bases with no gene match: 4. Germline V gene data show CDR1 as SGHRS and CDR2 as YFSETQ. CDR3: CASSWDSSNTGELFF. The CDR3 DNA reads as TGCGCCAGCAGCTGGGACAGCTCCAACACCGGGGAGCTGTTTTTT.

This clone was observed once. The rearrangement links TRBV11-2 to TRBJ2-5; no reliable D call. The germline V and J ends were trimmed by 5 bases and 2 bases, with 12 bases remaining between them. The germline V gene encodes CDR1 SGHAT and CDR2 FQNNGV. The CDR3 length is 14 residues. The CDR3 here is CASSHPVTQETQYF. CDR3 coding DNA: TGTGCCAGCAGCCACCCCGTCACACAAGAGACCCAGTACTTC.

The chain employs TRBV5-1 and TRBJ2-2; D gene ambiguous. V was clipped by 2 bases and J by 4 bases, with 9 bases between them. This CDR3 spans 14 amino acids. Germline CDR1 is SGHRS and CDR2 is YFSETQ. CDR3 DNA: TGCGCCAGCAGCTTAGAGTTGTCCACCGGGGAGCTGTTTTTT. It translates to CASSLELSTGELFF.

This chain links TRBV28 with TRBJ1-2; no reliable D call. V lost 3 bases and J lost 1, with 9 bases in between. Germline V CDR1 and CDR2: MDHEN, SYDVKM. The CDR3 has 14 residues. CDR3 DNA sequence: TGTGCCAGCAGTTTTTCGGGGATTAACTATGGCTACACCTTC. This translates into CASSFSGINYGYTF.

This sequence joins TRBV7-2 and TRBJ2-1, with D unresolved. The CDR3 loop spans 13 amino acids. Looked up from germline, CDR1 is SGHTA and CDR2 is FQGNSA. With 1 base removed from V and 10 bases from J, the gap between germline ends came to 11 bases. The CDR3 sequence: CASSLESVAEQFF. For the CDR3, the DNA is TGTGCCAGCAGCTTAGAATCAGTAGCAGAGCAGTTCTTC.